The TCR beta chain under discussion was sequenced for a study of shared clonotypes between healthy human individuals. V shed 4 bases and J 8 bases; nucleotides not matched to a gene: 8. There are 15 residues in the CDR3. Germline V gives CDR1 SGDLS, CDR2 YYNGEE. Libraries were prepared by immunoSEQ multiplex PCR; TCRdb keeps only in-frame clonotypes and omits some of them. The sample records approximately 2.5 million clones, 90% to 95% being singletons. Sequencing was done on a sample of naive CD4+ T cells sorted from blood. The subset denotes: CD45RA+ positively selected. The sequence derives from a man younger than 35 in good health. This chain links TRBV9 with TRBJ1-4; TRBD1 matches at 10 bases. The CDR3 region has the DNA TGTGCCAGCAGCAAAAGACAGGGGGCCGGCGAAAAACTGTTTTTT. Amino acids: CASSKRQGAGEKLFF.